This T cell receptor (beta chain) was documented in a study of identical twins. General study findings and limits: Twins shared out-of-frame alpha sequences with excess low generation probability. Analyses of zero insertions could be partly confounded by invariant MAIT and iNKT cells.

CDR3 length: 12 residues. Germline CDR1 DFQATT, CDR2 SNEGSKA (reference sequence). V dropped 7 bases and J dropped 3; count of bases not matched to a gene: 2. Donors were all healthy Caucasians. This clonotype has a count of ten or more. The target antigen is unknown. TCRdb reprocessed the 5' RACE reads with MiXCR, giving one entry per CDR3 protein. The table includes more than 650,000 distinct CDR3 sequences, around 6% detected once. The genes are TRBV20-1 and TRBJ2-3; 9 bases align to TRBD2. This receptor was taken from a man aged 18 to 29 in good health. What was sequenced was naive T cells sorted from blood. The CDR3 DNA sequence: TGCAGTGAGGCGGGGGGGACAGATACGCAGTATTTT. It is translated as CSEAGGTDTQYF.